The 7 T cell receptor beta chains below all came from one sample that was sequenced in a study of human T cells and chemical hapten exposure. TCRdb reprocessed the RACE reads via MiXCR and lists one record per CDR3 protein. The sample lists about 50,000 distinct CDR3 sequences, approximately 4.5% occurring once. This sample's time point: healthy volunteer bleed at 2 weeks. The study extracted total RNA from unfractionated whole blood. Sequenced material: whole blood. These receptors originate from a female donor in good health. Some clones in this sample may be carry-over from other donors' samples.

A few counts support this clonotype. The rearrangement uses TRBV14 and TRBJ2-6; 11 bases align to TRBD2. V was clipped by 5 bases and J by 1 base; unmatched bases: 7. CDR3 size: 18 residues. Germline V gene data show CDR1 as SGHDN and CDR2 as FVKESK. CDR3 nucleotide sequence: TGTGCCAGCAGCATCCGACTAGCGGGGATATCTGGGGCCAACGTCCTGACTTTC. This sequence encodes CASSIRLAGISGANVLTF.

At least ten counts were recorded for this clonotype. V gene TRBV12-3 or TRBV12-4 combines with J gene TRBJ1-2; TRBD1 might be the D (5 bases). Trimming left V 6 bases short and J 4 bases short, with 12 bases between. The CDR3 loop spans 13 amino acids. CDR3 coding DNA: TGTGCCAGCAGCAGGGACCAAATCTATGGCTACACCTTC. Translated: CASSRDQIYGYTF.

This clonotype was observed at least ten times. The chain combines TRBV12-3 or TRBV12-4 with TRBJ1-6; D uncertain. This CDR3 contains 15 residues. V was cut by 4 bases and J by 9 bases, with 16 bases left in between. In DNA form, the CDR3 reads TGTGCCAGCAGTTCTAGATCTGGCACCAGTTCACCCCTCCACTTT. Translated, it gives CASSSRSGTSSPLHF.

This chain connects TRBV28 to TRBJ2-3; no reliable D call. Germline CDR1 and CDR2: MDHEN and SYDVKM. The CDR3 length is 12 residues. V shed 5 bases and J shed 3 bases, with 6 bases lying between them. The CDR3 loop reads CASSNPTDTQYF. The CDR3 coding sequence is TGTGCCAGCAGTAACCCAACAGATACGCAGTATTTT.

This clonotype was counted at least ten times. The chain combines TRBV10-3 with TRBJ2-3; 12 bases match TRBD1. The CDR3 is made up of 17 amino acids. Germline CDR1 reads ENHRY; CDR2 reads SYGVKD. V lost 6 bases to trimming and J lost 0 bases; unmatched junction nucleotides: 7. The CDR3 here is CAIRPGQGASSTDTQYF. The CDR3 DNA is TGTGCCATCAGGCCGGGACAGGGGGCTTCTAGCACAGATACGCAGTATTTT.

The chain combines TRBV11-2 with TRBJ2-3; TRBD2 agrees at 9 bases. Looked up from germline, CDR1 is SGHAT and CDR2 is FQNNGV. V gave up 5 bases and J gave up 3 bases; unmatched junction bases: 6. CDR3 length: 15 residues. The CDR3 reads CASSEPGLATDTQYF. CDR3 nucleotides: TGTGCCAGCAGCGAGCCGGGACTAGCAACAGATACGCAGTATTTT.

The sample holds many counts of this clonotype. This chain links TRBV7-3 with TRBJ2-6; 8 nucleotides align to TRBD1. Germline CDR1 SGHTA, CDR2 FQGTGA. The CDR3 sequence is 16 residues long. The V segment lost 5 bases and the J segment 4 bases; nucleotides outside the gene matches: 7. Written as DNA, the CDR3 is TGTGCCAGCAGCCCACGGACAGGGCCGGGGGCCAACGTCCTGACTTTC. Translated: CASSPRTGPGANVLTF.